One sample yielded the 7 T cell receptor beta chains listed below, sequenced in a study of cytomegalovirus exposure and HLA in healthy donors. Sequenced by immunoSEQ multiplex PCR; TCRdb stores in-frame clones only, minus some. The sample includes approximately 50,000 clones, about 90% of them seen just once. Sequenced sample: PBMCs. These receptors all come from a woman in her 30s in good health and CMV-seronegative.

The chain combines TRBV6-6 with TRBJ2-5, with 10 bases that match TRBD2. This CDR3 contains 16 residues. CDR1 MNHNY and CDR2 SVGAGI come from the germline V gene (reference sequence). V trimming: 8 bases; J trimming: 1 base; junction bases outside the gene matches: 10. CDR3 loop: CASESAGGPIQETQYF. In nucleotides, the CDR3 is TGTGCCAGCGAGTCAGCGGGAGGGCCGATCCAAGAGACCCAGTACTTC.

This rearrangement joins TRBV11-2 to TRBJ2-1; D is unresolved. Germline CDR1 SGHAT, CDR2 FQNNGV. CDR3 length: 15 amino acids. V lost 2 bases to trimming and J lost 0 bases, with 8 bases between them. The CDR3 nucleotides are TGTGCCAGCAGCTTACTTTCTAGCTCCTACAATGAGCAGTTCTTC. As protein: CASSLLSSSYNEQFF.

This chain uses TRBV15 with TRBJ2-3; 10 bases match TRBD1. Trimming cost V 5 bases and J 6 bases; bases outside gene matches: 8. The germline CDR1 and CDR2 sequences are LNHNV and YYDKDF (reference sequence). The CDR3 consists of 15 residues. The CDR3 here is CATSLDRGRPDTQYF. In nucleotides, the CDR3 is TGTGCCACCAGCCTCGACAGGGGGCGCCCCGATACGCAGTATTTT. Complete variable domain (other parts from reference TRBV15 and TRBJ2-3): DAMVIQNPRYQVTQFGKPVTLSCSQTLNHNVMYWYQQKSSQAPKLLFHYYDKDFNNEADTPDNFQSRRPNTSFCFLDIRSPGLGDTAMYLCATSLDRGRPDTQYFGPGTRLTVL.

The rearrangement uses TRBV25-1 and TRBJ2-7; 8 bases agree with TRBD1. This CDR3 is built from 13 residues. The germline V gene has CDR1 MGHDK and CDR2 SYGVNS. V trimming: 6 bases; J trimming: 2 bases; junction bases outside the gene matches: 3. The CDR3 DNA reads TGTGCCAGCAGCAAACAGGGGGCCTACGAGCAGTACTTC. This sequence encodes CASSKQGAYEQYF.

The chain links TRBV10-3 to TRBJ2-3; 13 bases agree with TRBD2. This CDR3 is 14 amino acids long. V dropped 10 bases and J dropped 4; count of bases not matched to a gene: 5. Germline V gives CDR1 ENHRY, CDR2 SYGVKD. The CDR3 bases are TGTGCCACCGGACTAGCGGGAGCCCCAGATACGCAGTATTTT. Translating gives CATGLAGAPDTQYF.

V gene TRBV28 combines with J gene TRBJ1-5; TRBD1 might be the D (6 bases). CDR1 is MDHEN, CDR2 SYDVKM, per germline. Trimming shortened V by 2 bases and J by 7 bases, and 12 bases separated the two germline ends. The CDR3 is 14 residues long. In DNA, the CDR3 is TGTGCCAGCAGTTTAACAGGGAATGGGCAGCCCCAGCATTTT. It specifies CASSLTGNGQPQHF.

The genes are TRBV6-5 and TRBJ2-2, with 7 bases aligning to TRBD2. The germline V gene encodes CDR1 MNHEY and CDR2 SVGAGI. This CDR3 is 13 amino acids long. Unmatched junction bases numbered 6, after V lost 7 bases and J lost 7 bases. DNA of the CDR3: TGTGCCAGCAATCCGGGGGGTCGCGGGGAGCTGTTTTTT. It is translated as CASNPGGRGELFF.